This T cell receptor (beta chain) was sequenced in a study of blood T cell repertoires in COVID-19. About the research overall: Samples of COVID-19 (acute and convalescent) were obtained from the United States, Italy and Spain. Sources were T cells, B-cell-depleted T cells, or PBMCs; the material itself was cDNA or gDNA.

Produced via immunoSEQ multiplex PCR; TCRdb's table is partial and in-frame only. In the table there are about 250,000 clones, approximately 90% of which are singletons. This TCR was sampled from a man aged 35 to 55 who had recovered from COVID-19. Sequenced input: PBMCs or T cells enriched from blood (not recorded which).

The CDR3 coding sequence is TGTGCCAGCGCGACCGGGACAGGTTCCTACAATGAGCAGTTCTTC. It yields the protein CASATGTGSYNEQFF. The V gene is TRBV18, the J gene TRBJ2-1; 8 bases map to TRBD1. The trim removed 8 bases at V and 1 base at J, leaving 7 bases unmatched. There are 15 residues in the CDR3. Per the germline V gene, CDR1 is KGHSH and CDR2 is LQKENI. Full variable domain (rest looked up from reference TRBV18 and TRBJ2-1): NAGVMQNPRHLVRRRGQEARLRCSPMKGHSHVYWYRQLPEEGLKFMVYLQKENIIDESGMPKERFSAEFPKEGPSILRIQQVVRGDSAAYFCASATGTGSYNEQFFGPGTRLTVL.